This T cell receptor beta chain was captured by sequencing in a study of beta chain features in type 1 diabetes. V shed 2 bases, J shed 4 bases, and the junction held 13 bases outside the gene matches. The CDR3 is 17 residues long. Germline V lookup: CDR1 SGHAT, CDR2 FQNNGV. Expressed TCRB transcripts were sequenced after all isolated RNA was converted to cDNA. Naive, central memory and regulatory T cell samples averaged about 4 million immunoSEQ reads each. The protocol was immunoSEQ multiplex PCR, while the TCRdb copy is restricted to in-frame clones and leaves out a portion. This table holds around 340,000 clones, 7.5% to 9% found once. Purity (above 98%) was reached by all sorted populations.

The clonotype was recovered from a young woman in good health. This chain uses TRBV11-2 with TRBJ2-7; 8 nucleotides agree with TRBD1. Sequences were obtained from central memory CD4+ T cells from blood. This chain's CDR3 is CASSLYSLAGGVYEQYF. The CDR3 DNA reads as TGTGCCAGCAGCTTATACTCGCTGGCAGGGGGCGTTTACGAGCAGTACTTC.